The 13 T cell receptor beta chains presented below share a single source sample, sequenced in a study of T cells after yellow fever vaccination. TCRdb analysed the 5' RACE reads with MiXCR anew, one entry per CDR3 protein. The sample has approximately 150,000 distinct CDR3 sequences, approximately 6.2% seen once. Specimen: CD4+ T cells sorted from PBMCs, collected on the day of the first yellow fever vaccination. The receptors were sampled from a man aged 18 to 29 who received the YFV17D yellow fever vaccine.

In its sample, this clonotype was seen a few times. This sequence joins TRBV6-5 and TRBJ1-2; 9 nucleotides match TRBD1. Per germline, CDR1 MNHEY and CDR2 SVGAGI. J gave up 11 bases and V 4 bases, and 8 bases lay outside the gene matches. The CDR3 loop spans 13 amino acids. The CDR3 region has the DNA TGTGCCAGCAGTTTAGGACAGGGGACCGGATACACCTTC. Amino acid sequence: CASSLGQGTGYTF.

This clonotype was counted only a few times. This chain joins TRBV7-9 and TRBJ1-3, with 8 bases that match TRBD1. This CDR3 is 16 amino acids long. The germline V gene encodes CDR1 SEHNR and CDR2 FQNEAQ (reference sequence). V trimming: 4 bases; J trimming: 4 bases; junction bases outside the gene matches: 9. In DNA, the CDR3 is TGTGCCAGCAGCTCAGGGGGCTCCCCGGTCGGAAACACCATATATTTT. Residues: CASSSGGSPVGNTIYF.

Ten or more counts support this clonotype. CDR3 protein: CASSPTRRTVANYGYTF. The CDR3 bases are TGTGCCAGCAGCCCCACGCGACGGACGGTAGCTAACTATGGCTACACCTTC. The chain is built from TRBV7-2 and TRBJ1-2; no reliable D call. The V gene lost 5 bases and the J gene lost 0 bases, with 19 bases spanning the gap. The CDR3 loop spans 17 amino acids. Germline CDR1 reads SGHTA; CDR2 reads FQGNSA.

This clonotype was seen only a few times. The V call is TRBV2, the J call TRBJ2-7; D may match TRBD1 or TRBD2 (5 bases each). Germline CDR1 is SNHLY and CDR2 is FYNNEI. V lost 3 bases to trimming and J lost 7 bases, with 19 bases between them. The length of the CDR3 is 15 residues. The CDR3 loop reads CASSEELGTQQEQYF. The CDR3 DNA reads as TGTGCCAGCAGTGAGGAATTGGGGACGCAACAGGAGCAGTACTTC.

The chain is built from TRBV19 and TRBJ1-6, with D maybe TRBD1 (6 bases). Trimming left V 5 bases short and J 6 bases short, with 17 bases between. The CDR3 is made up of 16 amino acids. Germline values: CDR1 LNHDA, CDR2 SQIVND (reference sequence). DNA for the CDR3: TGTGCCAGTAGTGCCGTCGTACAGGGTGGTAATTCACCCCTCCACTTT. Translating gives CASSAVVQGGNSPLHF.

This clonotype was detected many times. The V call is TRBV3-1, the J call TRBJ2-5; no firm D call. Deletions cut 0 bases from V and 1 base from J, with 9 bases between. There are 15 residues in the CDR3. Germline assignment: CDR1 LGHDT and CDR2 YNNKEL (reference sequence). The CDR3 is CASSQDPSSQETQYF. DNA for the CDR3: TGTGCCAGCAGCCAAGATCCGTCATCCCAAGAGACCCAGTACTTC.

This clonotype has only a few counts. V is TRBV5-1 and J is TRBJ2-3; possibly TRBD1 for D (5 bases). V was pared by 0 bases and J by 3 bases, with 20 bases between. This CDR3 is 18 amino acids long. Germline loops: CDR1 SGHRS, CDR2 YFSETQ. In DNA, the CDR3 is TGCGCCAGCAGCTTGGCGTTCTACTTTCAGGGAAGGACAGATACGCAGTATTTT. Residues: CASSLAFYFQGRTDTQYF.

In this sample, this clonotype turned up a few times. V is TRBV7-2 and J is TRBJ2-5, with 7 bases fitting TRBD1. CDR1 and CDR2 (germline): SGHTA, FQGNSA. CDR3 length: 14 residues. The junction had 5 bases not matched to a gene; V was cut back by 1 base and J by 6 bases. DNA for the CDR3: TGTGCCAGCAGCTTAGACAGGGGCCGGAAGACCCAGTACTTC. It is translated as CASSLDRGRKTQYF.

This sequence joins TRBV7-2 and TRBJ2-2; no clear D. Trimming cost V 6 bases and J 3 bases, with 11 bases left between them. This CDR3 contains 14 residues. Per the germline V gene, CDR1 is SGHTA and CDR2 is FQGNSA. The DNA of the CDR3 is TGTGCCAGCAGACGGAATAGGGACACCGGGGAGCTGTTTTTT. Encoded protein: CASRRNRDTGELFF.

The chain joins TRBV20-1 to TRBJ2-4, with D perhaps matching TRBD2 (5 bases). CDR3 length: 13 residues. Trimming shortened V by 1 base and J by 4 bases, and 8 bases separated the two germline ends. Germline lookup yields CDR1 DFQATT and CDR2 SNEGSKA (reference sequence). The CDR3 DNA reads TGCAGTGCTAGAGCCCCGGGGAAAAACATTCAGTACTTC. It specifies CSARAPGKNIQYF.

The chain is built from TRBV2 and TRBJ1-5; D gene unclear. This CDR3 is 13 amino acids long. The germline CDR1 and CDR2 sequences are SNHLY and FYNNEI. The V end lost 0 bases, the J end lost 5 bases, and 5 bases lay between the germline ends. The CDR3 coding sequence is TGTGCCAGCAGTGAAGCTCGAGATCAGCCCCAGCATTTT. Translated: CASSEARDQPQHF.

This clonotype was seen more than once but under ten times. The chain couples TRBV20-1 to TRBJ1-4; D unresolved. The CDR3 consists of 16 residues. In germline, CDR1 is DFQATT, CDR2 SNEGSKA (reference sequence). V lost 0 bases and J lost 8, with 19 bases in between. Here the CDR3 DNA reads TGCAGTGCTAGAGATGATGCTATTGGAGCTTCCGAAAAACTGTTTTTT. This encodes CSARDDAIGASEKLFF.

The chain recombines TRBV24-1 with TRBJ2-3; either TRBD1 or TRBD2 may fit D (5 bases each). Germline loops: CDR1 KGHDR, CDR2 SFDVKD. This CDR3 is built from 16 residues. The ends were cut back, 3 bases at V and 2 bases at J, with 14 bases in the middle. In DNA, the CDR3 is TGTGCCACCAGTGATACAGGACGGGGCGACACAGATACGCAGTATTTT. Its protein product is CATSDTGRGDTDTQYF.